A selection of T cell receptor beta chains follows, all from one sample in a study of blood T cell repertoires in COVID-19. Assay: immunoSEQ multiplex PCR; the TCRdb copy retains only in-frame clones and omits some. The sample yields approximately 260,000 clones, around 90% seen once. Sample: peripheral blood. All receptors come from a woman aged 60-75 years with COVID-19, enrolled during active disease. Each CDR3 is given with its conserved first and last residue. Each record gives: D gene, clone size, V gene, J gene, CDR3 DNA, CDR3 protein. The D gene is left open where the match is weak. Clone size is given for some rows only: seen once, a few or many times, or a class if the clone is expanded.

d_gene: TRBD2; abundance: .; v_gene: TRBV3-1/TRBV3-2; j_gene: TRBJ2-3; CDR3nt: TGTGCCAGCAGCCCCCGAGGGACTAGCGGTTTGGGATTCACAGATACGCAGTATTTT; CDR3aa: CASSPRGTSGLGFTDTQYF
d_gene: TRBD2; abundance: .; v_gene: TRBV4-3; j_gene: TRBJ2-1; CDR3nt: TGCGCCAGCAGCCAAGACGTTGTGGGGGGGGACAATGAGCAGTTCTTC; CDR3aa: CASSQDVVGGDNEQFF
d_gene: .; abundance: .; v_gene: TRBV19; j_gene: TRBJ1-6; CDR3nt: TGTGCCAGTAGTGGCCAGGAAGATAATTCACCCCTCCACTTT; CDR3aa: CASSGQEDNSPLHF
d_gene: .; abundance: .; v_gene: TRBV7-3; j_gene: TRBJ1-6; CDR3nt: TGTGCCAGCAGCTTAAGCGGGGGGCGCGGGAATTCACCCCTCCACTTT; CDR3aa: CASSLSGGRGNSPLHF
d_gene: .; abundance: .; v_gene: TRBV9; j_gene: TRBJ2-4; CDR3nt: TGTGCCAGCAGCTTACAACCCGGGAACATTCAGTACTTC; CDR3aa: CASSLQPGNIQYF
d_gene: TRBD1; abundance: .; v_gene: TRBV27; j_gene: TRBJ1-2; CDR3nt: TGTGCCAGCAGTTACCAGGGGGCGAGTTGGGGCTACACCTTC; CDR3aa: CASSYQGASWGYTF
d_gene: .; abundance: .; v_gene: TRBV29-1; j_gene: TRBJ2-5; CDR3nt: TGCAGCGTTGATTCAACAGGACAAGAGACCCAGTACTTC; CDR3aa: CSVDSTGQETQYF
d_gene: .; abundance: once; v_gene: TRBV10-1; j_gene: TRBJ2-7; CDR3nt: TGCGCCAGCAGTGAACAGGGACCGACAGGCCTAGACTCCTACGAGCAGTACTTC; CDR3aa: CASSEQGPTGLDSYEQYF
d_gene: TRBD1; abundance: once; v_gene: TRBV7-2; j_gene: TRBJ1-1; CDR3nt: TGTGCCAGCAGCTTACAGGGGGCATTGAGTACTGAAGCTTTCTTT; CDR3aa: CASSLQGALSTEAFF
d_gene: TRBD1; abundance: .; v_gene: TRBV3-1/TRBV3-2; j_gene: TRBJ1-2; CDR3nt: TGTGCCAGCAGCCAAGAATTCACAGGGGGCGCAGGCGGCTACACCTTC; CDR3aa: CASSQEFTGGAGGYTF
d_gene: TRBD1; abundance: .; v_gene: TRBV7-2; j_gene: TRBJ1-1; CDR3nt: TGTGCCAGCAGCTGGGGGCCAGGGGGCGCTTCGAACACTGAAGCTTTCTTT; CDR3aa: CASSWGPGGASNTEAFF
d_gene: TRBD2; abundance: .; v_gene: TRBV6-1; j_gene: TRBJ2-1; CDR3nt: TGTGCCAGCAGTGTGGGACTAGCGGGAGTTACCTACAATGAGCAGTTCTTC; CDR3aa: CASSVGLAGVTYNEQFF
d_gene: .; abundance: .; v_gene: TRBV9; j_gene: TRBJ1-1; CDR3nt: TGTGCCAGCAGCCAGGGCGGGAACACTGAAGCTTTCTTT; CDR3aa: CASSQGGNTEAFF
d_gene: TRBD1; abundance: .; v_gene: TRBV19; j_gene: TRBJ1-2; CDR3nt: TGTGCCAGTAGATTGGGACAGCTCTATGGCTACACCTTC; CDR3aa: CASRLGQLYGYTF
d_gene: TRBD1; abundance: few; v_gene: TRBV7-9; j_gene: TRBJ1-3; CDR3nt: TGTGCCAGCGCCCGGGGCAGGGGGATTTCTGGAAACACCATATATTTT; CDR3aa: CASARGRGISGNTIYF
d_gene: .; abundance: .; v_gene: TRBV6-6; j_gene: TRBJ2-7; CDR3nt: TGTGCCAGCAGTTACGGACAGCCAAGAACCTACGAGCAGTACTTC; CDR3aa: CASSYGQPRTYEQYF
d_gene: .; abundance: .; v_gene: TRBV5-1; j_gene: TRBJ2-2; CDR3nt: TGCGCCAGCAGCTTGGACCAGCGCCTAAACACCGGGGAGCTGTTTTTT; CDR3aa: CASSLDQRLNTGELFF
d_gene: .; abundance: .; v_gene: TRBV29-1; j_gene: TRBJ1-1; CDR3nt: TGCAGCGCAACAGGGAACACTGAAGCTTTCTTT; CDR3aa: CSATGNTEAFF
d_gene: .; abundance: few; v_gene: TRBV19; j_gene: TRBJ1-5; CDR3nt: TGTGCCAGTAGTACAGGACAGAGACAGCATTTT; CDR3aa: CASSTGQRQHF
d_gene: .; abundance: .; v_gene: TRBV5-1; j_gene: TRBJ1-6; CDR3nt: TGCGCCATCTTAGACAGGAGTACGAGTAAATATCCATATAATTCACCCCTCCACTTT; CDR3aa: CAILDRSTSKYPYNSPLHF
d_gene: .; abundance: .; v_gene: TRBV6-2/TRBV6-3; j_gene: TRBJ1-6; CDR3nt: TGTGCCAGCAGTTACGGGCAGACCTATTCACCCCTCCACTTT; CDR3aa: CASSYGQTYSPLHF
d_gene: TRBD1; abundance: once; v_gene: TRBV11-2; j_gene: TRBJ1-3; CDR3nt: TGTGCCAGCAGCCCGGACAGGGTTGGAAACACCATATATTTT; CDR3aa: CASSPDRVGNTIYF
d_gene: .; abundance: .; v_gene: TRBV6-6; j_gene: TRBJ1-2; CDR3nt: TGTGCCAGCAAGGTTGTCGGGGAAAACTATGGCTACACCTTC; CDR3aa: CASKVVGENYGYTF
d_gene: .; abundance: .; v_gene: TRBV3-1/TRBV3-2; j_gene: TRBJ2-5; CDR3nt: TGTGCCAGCAGCCAAGATATTGGCCCCAGGGTATGGGAGACCCAGTACTTC; CDR3aa: CASSQDIGPRVWETQYF
d_gene: .; abundance: .; v_gene: TRBV5-1; j_gene: TRBJ1-4; CDR3nt: TGCGCCAGCAGCTTGGCCGGGGTTAATGAAAAACTGTTTTTT; CDR3aa: CASSLAGVNEKLFF
d_gene: TRBD1; abundance: .; v_gene: TRBV10-3; j_gene: TRBJ1-1; CDR3nt: TGTGCCATCAGTGAGAGGGACAGGGGTAAAACTGAAGCTTTCTTT; CDR3aa: CAISERDRGKTEAFF
d_gene: .; abundance: .; v_gene: TRBV6-5; j_gene: TRBJ2-2; CDR3nt: TGTGCCAGCAGGTTCAGGGGTCGGTTTAACGGGGAGCTGTTTTTT; CDR3aa: CASRFRGRFNGELFF
d_gene: TRBD1; abundance: .; v_gene: TRBV19; j_gene: TRBJ1-6; CDR3nt: TGTGCCAGTAGTTCGACAGGGGAGGATTCACCCCTCCACTTT; CDR3aa: CASSSTGEDSPLHF
d_gene: TRBD1; abundance: .; v_gene: TRBV7-9; j_gene: TRBJ2-4; CDR3nt: TGTGCCAGCAGCATACAGGGGTCTTCCCTAAACATTCAGTACTTC; CDR3aa: CASSIQGSSLNIQYF
d_gene: .; abundance: .; v_gene: TRBV2; j_gene: TRBJ2-2; CDR3nt: TGTGCCAGCTCCCAGAGCAGGGTCCCCGGGGAGCTGTTTTTT; CDR3aa: CASSQSRVPGELFF
d_gene: TRBD2; abundance: .; v_gene: TRBV11-2; j_gene: TRBJ2-3; CDR3nt: TGTGCCAGCAGCTTAAGTCCCCTAGCGGGGGTGACAGATACGCAGTATTTT; CDR3aa: CASSLSPLAGVTDTQYF
d_gene: .; abundance: .; v_gene: TRBV11-2; j_gene: TRBJ1-2; CDR3nt: TGTGCCAGCAGCTTAGGTTCCTCCTATGGCTACACCTTC; CDR3aa: CASSLGSSYGYTF
d_gene: TRBD1; abundance: .; v_gene: TRBV7-8; j_gene: TRBJ1-2; CDR3nt: TGTGCCAGCAGCTTAGTCGGACAGGGGATTTTTAACTATGGCTACACCTTC; CDR3aa: CASSLVGQGIFNYGYTF
d_gene: .; abundance: .; v_gene: TRBV5-1; j_gene: TRBJ1-6; CDR3nt: TGCGCCAGCAGCTTGGCCGGAGCGACCTATAATTCACCCCTCCACTTT; CDR3aa: CASSLAGATYNSPLHF
d_gene: .; abundance: .; v_gene: TRBV7-9; j_gene: TRBJ2-1; CDR3nt: TGTGCCAGCAGCCCCGACGTGGGAGATGGGCAGTTCTTC; CDR3aa: CASSPDVGDGQFF
d_gene: .; abundance: .; v_gene: TRBV4-1; j_gene: TRBJ1-5; CDR3nt: TGCGCCAGCCCCCGGGAGGCTGACAATCAGCCCCAGCATTTT; CDR3aa: CASPREADNQPQHF
d_gene: .; abundance: .; v_gene: TRBV5-4; j_gene: TRBJ1-1; CDR3nt: TGTGCCAGCAGCCATCCGAACACTGAAGCTTTCTTT; CDR3aa: CASSHPNTEAFF
d_gene: .; abundance: few; v_gene: TRBV10-3; j_gene: TRBJ1-6; CDR3nt: TGTGCCATCAGAAGACTTGACAGCACGAATTCACCCCTCCACTTT; CDR3aa: CAIRRLDSTNSPLHF
d_gene: TRBD1; abundance: .; v_gene: TRBV2; j_gene: TRBJ2-7; CDR3nt: TGTGCCAGCAGGAACAGGCCCGGGACAGGGGGTTACGAGCAGTACTTC; CDR3aa: CASRNRPGTGGYEQYF
d_gene: .; abundance: .; v_gene: TRBV5-8; j_gene: TRBJ2-7; CDR3nt: TGTGCCAGCAGCCCAAGTGGGCGGGCGCGAGAGAGCTACGAGCAGTACTTC; CDR3aa: CASSPSGRARESYEQYF
d_gene: TRBD2; abundance: .; v_gene: TRBV24-1; j_gene: TRBJ2-1; CDR3nt: TGTGCCACCAGTGACAGCTGGGCGGGGGGCCACAATGAGCAGTTCTTC; CDR3aa: CATSDSWAGGHNEQFF
d_gene: .; abundance: .; v_gene: TRBV6-5; j_gene: TRBJ1-1; CDR3nt: TGTGCCAGCAGTCGGGGGGTGGAGTACACTGAAGCTTTCTTT; CDR3aa: CASSRGVEYTEAFF
d_gene: TRBD1; abundance: .; v_gene: TRBV4-2; j_gene: TRBJ1-1; CDR3nt: TGTGCCAGCAGCCAAGGGGACAGGGGGCAGGCTGGGATGAACACTGAAGCTTTCTTT; CDR3aa: CASSQGDRGQAGMNTEAFF
d_gene: .; abundance: .; v_gene: TRBV9; j_gene: TRBJ1-4; CDR3nt: TGTGCCAGCAGCGCTCAGGGGTCCGGTGAAAAACTGTTTTTT; CDR3aa: CASSAQGSGEKLFF
d_gene: TRBD1; abundance: .; v_gene: TRBV19; j_gene: TRBJ1-5; CDR3nt: TGTGCCAGTAGTATCGGGACAGTATATAGCAATCAGCCCCAGCATTTT; CDR3aa: CASSIGTVYSNQPQHF
d_gene: .; abundance: .; v_gene: TRBV14; j_gene: TRBJ2-1; CDR3nt: TGTGCCAGCAGCCTAGGCCGGAGCTCCTACAATGAGCAGTTCTTC; CDR3aa: CASSLGRSSYNEQFF
d_gene: TRBD1; abundance: .; v_gene: TRBV18; j_gene: TRBJ1-2; CDR3nt: TGTGCCAGCTCCGAGGACAGGGCAAACTATGGCTACACCTTC; CDR3aa: CASSEDRANYGYTF
d_gene: .; abundance: .; v_gene: TRBV2; j_gene: TRBJ2-1; CDR3nt: TGTGCCAGCAGTGCTGCGGGCCAGTACAATGAGCAGTTCTTC; CDR3aa: CASSAAGQYNEQFF
d_gene: TRBD1; abundance: .; v_gene: TRBV3-1/TRBV3-2; j_gene: TRBJ1-2; CDR3nt: TGTGCCAGCAGCGGGAGCAGGACAGGGAGTTATGGCTACACCTTC; CDR3aa: CASSGSRTGSYGYTF
d_gene: .; abundance: .; v_gene: TRBV6-2/TRBV6-3; j_gene: TRBJ1-5; CDR3nt: TGTGCCACCAGCCTAGGGACTATCGGACAGCCCCAGCATTTT; CDR3aa: CATSLGTIGQPQHF
d_gene: TRBD1; abundance: .; v_gene: TRBV3-1/TRBV3-2; j_gene: TRBJ2-3; CDR3nt: TGTGCCAGCAGCCGTGACAGGGCAGATACGCAGTATTTT; CDR3aa: CASSRDRADTQYF
d_gene: TRBD1; abundance: .; v_gene: TRBV7-9; j_gene: TRBJ1-1; CDR3nt: TGTGCCAGCAGCCCTTTTACGGGACAGGGGAATGTGGGGACTGAAGCTTTCTTT; CDR3aa: CASSPFTGQGNVGTEAFF
d_gene: .; abundance: .; v_gene: TRBV5-8; j_gene: TRBJ2-2; CDR3nt: TGTGCCAGCAGCTTGATGGGAGAATACACCGGGGAGCTGTTTTTT; CDR3aa: CASSLMGEYTGELFF
d_gene: TRBD1; abundance: .; v_gene: TRBV5-1; j_gene: TRBJ1-4; CDR3nt: TGCGCCAGCAGCTTGGCCTCGAGGACAGGGGGAGAAAAACTGTTTTTT; CDR3aa: CASSLASRTGGEKLFF
d_gene: TRBD2; abundance: .; v_gene: TRBV7-6; j_gene: TRBJ2-7; CDR3nt: TGTGCCAGCAGCTTAGAGGCCGGGACTAGAGTGGAGCAGTACTTC; CDR3aa: CASSLEAGTRVEQYF
d_gene: .; abundance: .; v_gene: TRBV19; j_gene: TRBJ1-5; CDR3nt: TGTGCCACGAAGGGGCTGGGCAATCAGCCCCAGCATTTT; CDR3aa: CATKGLGNQPQHF